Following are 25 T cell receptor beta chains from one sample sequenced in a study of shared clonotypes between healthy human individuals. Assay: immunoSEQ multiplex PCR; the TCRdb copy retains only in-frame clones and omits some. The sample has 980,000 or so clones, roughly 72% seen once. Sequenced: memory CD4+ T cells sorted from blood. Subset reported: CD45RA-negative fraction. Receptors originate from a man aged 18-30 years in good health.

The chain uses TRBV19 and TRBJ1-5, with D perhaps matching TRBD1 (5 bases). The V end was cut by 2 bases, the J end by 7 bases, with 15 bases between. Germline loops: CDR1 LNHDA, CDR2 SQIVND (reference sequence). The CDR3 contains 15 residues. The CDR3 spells CASSITGTAVQPQHF. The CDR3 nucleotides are TGTGCCAGTAGTATAACCGGGACGGCAGTCCAGCCCCAGCATTTT.

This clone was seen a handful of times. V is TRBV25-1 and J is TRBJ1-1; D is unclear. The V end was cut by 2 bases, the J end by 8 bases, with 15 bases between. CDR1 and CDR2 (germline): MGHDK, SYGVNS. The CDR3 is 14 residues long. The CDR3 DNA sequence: TGTGCCAGCAGTGAACAATTCTCTGGAAGAGAAGCTTTCTTT. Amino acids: CASSEQFSGREAFF.

The CDR3, as DNA: TGTGCCAGCAGCGACCCGGAGGGTAAGAGGGCCCGATCCGGGGAGCTGTTTTTT. Its protein product is CASSDPEGKRARSGELFF. This chain uses TRBV9 with TRBJ2-2; possible D gene TRBD2, 6 bases. The CDR3 has 18 amino acids. V was shortened by 3 bases and J by 6 bases, with 24 bases between the two germline ends. Per germline, CDR1 SGDLS and CDR2 YYNGEE.

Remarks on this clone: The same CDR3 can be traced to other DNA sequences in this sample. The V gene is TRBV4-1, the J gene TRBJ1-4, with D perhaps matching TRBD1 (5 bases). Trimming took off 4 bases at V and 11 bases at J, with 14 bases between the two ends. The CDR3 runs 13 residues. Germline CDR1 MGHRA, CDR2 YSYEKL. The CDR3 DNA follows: TGCGCCAGCAGCCTCGGGGGTTTTGAGAAACTGTTTTTT. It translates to CASSLGGFEKLFF.

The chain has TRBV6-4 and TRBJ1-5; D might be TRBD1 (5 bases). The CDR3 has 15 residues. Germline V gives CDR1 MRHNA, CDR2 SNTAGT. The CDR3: CAIKGRARGNQPQHF. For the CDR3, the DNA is TGTGCTATCAAGGGCAGGGCCAGGGGCAATCAGCCCCAGCATTTT.

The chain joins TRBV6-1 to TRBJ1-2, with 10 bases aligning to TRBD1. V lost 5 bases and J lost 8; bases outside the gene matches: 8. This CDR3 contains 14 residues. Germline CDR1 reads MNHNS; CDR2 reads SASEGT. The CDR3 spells CASSPRQGANGYTF. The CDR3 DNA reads TGTGCCAGCAGTCCCCGACAGGGGGCGAACGGCTACACCTTC.

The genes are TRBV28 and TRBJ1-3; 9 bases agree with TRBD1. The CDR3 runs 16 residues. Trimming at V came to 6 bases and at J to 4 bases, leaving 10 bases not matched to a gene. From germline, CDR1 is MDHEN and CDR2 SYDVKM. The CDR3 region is CASSPEFTGGGNTIYF. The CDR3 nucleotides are TGTGCCAGCAGCCCCGAGTTCACAGGGGGCGGAAACACCATATATTTT.

The CDR3 region is CASSHARMNTEAFF. In DNA form, the CDR3 reads TGTGCCAGCAGCCACGCACGGATGAACACTGAAGCTTTCTTT. The chain is built from TRBV7-2 and TRBJ1-1; D gene uncertain. This CDR3 comprises 14 residues. The V end was cut by 5 bases, the J end by 0 bases, with 10 bases between. Looked up from germline, CDR1 is SGHTA and CDR2 is FQGNSA.

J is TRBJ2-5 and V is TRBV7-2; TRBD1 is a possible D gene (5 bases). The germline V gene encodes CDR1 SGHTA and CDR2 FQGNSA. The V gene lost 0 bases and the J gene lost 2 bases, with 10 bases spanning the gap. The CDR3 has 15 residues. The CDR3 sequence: CASSLAGLPQETQYF. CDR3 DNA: TGTGCCAGCAGCTTAGCGGGGCTCCCACAAGAGACCCAGTACTTC.

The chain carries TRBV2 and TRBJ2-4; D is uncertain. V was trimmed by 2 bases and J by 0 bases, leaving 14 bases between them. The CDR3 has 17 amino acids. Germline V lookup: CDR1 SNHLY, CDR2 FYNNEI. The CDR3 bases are TGTGCCAGCAGTGAATTAGGGCCGCGGCTAGCCAAAAACATTCAGTACTTC. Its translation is CASSELGPRLAKNIQYF. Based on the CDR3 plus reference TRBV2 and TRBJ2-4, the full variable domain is EPEVTQTPSHQVTQMGQEVILRCVPISNHLYFYWYRQILGQKVEFLVSFYNNEISEKSEIFDDQFSVERPDGSNFTLKIRSTKLEDSAMYFCASSELGPRLAKNIQYFGAGTRLSVL.

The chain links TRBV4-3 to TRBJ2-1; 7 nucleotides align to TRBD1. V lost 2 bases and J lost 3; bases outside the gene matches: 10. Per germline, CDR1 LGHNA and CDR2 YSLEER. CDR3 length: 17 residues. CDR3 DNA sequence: TGCGCCAGCAGCCAATCTACAGGGGCGGGTTTCTACAATGAGCAGTTCTTC. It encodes CASSQSTGAGFYNEQFF.

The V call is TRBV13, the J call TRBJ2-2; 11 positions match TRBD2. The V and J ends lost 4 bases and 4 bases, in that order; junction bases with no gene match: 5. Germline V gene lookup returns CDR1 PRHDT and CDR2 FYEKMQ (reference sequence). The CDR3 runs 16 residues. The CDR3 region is CASSSPSGGITGELFF. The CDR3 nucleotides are TGTGCCAGCAGCTCCCCTAGCGGGGGGATCACCGGGGAGCTGTTTTTT.

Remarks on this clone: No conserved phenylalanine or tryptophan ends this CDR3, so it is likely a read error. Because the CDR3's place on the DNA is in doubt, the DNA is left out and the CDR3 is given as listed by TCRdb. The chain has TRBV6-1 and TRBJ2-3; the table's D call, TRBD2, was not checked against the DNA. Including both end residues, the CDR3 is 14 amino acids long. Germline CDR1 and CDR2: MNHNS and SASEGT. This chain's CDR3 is CASSSAGPPREFFV.

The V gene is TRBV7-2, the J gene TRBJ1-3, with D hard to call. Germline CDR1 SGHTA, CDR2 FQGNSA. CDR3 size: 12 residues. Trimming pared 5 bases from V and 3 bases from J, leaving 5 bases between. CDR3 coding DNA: TGTGCCAGCAGCCAAAGTGGAAACACCATATATTTT. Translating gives CASSQSGNTIYF. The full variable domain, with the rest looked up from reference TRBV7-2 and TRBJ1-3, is GAGVSQSPSNKVTEKGKDVELRCDPISGHTALYWYRQSLGQGLEFLIYFQGNSAPDKSGLPSDRFSAERTGGSVSTLTIQRTQQEDSAVYLCASSQSGNTIYFGEGSWLTVV.

The CDR3 here is CASSPTGGYTEAFF. The DNA of the CDR3 is TGTGCCAGCAGCCCGACAGGGGGATACACTGAAGCTTTCTTT. The gene calls are TRBV9 and TRBJ1-1; 9 nucleotides match TRBD1. Germline V gives CDR1 SGDLS, CDR2 YYNGEE. The CDR3 has 14 amino acids. The trim removed 4 bases at V and 3 bases at J, leaving 4 bases unmatched.

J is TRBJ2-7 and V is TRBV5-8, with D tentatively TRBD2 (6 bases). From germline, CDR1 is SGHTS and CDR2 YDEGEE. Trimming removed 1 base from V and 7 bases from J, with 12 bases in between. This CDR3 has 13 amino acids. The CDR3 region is CASSLYRGGEQYF. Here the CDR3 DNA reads TGTGCCAGCAGCTTGTATAGGGGAGGTGAGCAGTACTTC.

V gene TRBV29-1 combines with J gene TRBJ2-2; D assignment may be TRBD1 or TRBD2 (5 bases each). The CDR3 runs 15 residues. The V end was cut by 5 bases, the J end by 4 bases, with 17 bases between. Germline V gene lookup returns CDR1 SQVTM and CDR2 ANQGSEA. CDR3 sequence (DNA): TGCAGCGTTCAAGCCGGGACGGTTAGCACCGGGGAGCTGTTTTTT. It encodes CSVQAGTVSTGELFF.

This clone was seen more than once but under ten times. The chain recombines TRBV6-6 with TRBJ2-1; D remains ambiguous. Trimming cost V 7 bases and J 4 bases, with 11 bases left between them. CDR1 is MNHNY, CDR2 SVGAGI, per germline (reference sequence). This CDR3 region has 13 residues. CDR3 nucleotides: TGTGCCAGCAAGAAGACTCCTTACAATGAGCAGTTCTTC. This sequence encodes CASKKTPYNEQFF.

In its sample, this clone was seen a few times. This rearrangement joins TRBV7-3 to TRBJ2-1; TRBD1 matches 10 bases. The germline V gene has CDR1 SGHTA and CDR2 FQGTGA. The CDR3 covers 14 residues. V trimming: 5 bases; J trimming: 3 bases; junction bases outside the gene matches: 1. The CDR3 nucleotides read TGTGCCAGCAGCCGGGACAGGGGCTACAATGAGCAGTTCTTC. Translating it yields CASSRDRGYNEQFF.

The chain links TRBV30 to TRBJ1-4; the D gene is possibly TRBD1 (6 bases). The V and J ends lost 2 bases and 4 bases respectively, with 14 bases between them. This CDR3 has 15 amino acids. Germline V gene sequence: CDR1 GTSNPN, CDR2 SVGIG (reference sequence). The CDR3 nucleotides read TGTGCCTGGAGTCCCGTCAGGGGAGGTAATGAAAAACTGTTTTTT. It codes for CAWSPVRGGNEKLFF. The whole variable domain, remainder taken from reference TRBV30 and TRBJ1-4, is SQTIHQWPATLVQPVGSPLSLECTVEGTSNPNLYWYRQAAGRGLQLLFYSVGIGQISSEVPQNLSASRPQDRQFILSSKKLLLSDSGFYLCAWSPVRGGNEKLFFGSGTQLSVL.

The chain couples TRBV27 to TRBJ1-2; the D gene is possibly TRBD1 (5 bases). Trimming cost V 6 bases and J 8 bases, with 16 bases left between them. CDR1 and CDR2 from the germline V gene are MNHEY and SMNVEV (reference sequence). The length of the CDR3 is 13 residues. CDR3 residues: CASRPNGGRGYTF. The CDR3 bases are TGTGCCAGCAGACCCAACGGGGGACGCGGCTACACCTTC.

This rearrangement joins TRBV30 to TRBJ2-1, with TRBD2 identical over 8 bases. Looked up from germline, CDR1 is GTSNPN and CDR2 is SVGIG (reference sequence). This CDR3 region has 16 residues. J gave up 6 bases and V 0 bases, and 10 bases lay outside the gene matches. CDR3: CAWSVRRSGGTNEQFF. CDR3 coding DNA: TGTGCCTGGAGTGTACGGAGGAGCGGGGGAACCAATGAGCAGTTCTTC.

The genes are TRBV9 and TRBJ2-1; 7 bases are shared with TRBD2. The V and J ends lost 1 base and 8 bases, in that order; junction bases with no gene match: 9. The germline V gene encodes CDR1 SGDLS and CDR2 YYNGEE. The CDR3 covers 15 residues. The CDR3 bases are TGTGCCAGCAGCGTACAGGGCAAGCGGGGCTATGAGCAGTTCTTC. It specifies CASSVQGKRGYEQFF.

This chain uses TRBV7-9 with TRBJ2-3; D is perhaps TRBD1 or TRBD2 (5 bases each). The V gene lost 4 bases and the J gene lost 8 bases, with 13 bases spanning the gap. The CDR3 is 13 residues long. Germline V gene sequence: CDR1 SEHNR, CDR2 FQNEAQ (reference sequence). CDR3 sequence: CASSSAPGTTQYF. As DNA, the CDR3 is TGTGCCAGCAGCTCAGCCCCCGGGACTACGCAGTATTTT. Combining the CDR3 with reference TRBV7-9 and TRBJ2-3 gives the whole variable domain DTGVSQNPRHKITKRGQNVTFRCDPISEHNRLYWYRQTLGQGPEFLTYFQNEAQLEKSRLLSDRFSAERPKGSFSTLEIQRTEQGDSAMYLCASSSAPGTTQYFGPGTRLTVL.

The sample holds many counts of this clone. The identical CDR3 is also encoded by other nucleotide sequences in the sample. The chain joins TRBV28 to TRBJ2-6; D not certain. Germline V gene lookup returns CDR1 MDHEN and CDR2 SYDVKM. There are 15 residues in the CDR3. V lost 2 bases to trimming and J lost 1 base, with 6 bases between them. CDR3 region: CASSLTRSGANVLTF. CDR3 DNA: TGTGCCAGCAGTTTAACAAGGTCTGGGGCCAACGTCCTGACTTTC.